The 16 T cell receptor beta chains reported below all come from one sample, sequenced in a study of shared clonotypes between healthy human individuals (dated by TCRdb to about 2020). CD8 naive samples were obtained by positive selection for CCR7 among CD45RO-negative cells, yielding a CD45RA+CCR7+ population from which TemRA cells were excluded. The library relied on the immunoSEQ multiplex PCR assay. TCRdb mirrors the immuneACCESS table, restricted to in-frame sequences. Some clones are absent from its copies; in checked studies, under half trace to an unresolved V gene, and the reason for the others is unknown. Within this sample are 750,000 to 1,000,000 clones, with around 93% of them counted one time only. Jointly, the top ten make up nearly 25% of the sample. Sample: naive CD8+ T cells sorted from blood. Per the publication, the cell subset or site label means: CD45RA+CCR7+. The receptors were gathered from a man aged 30 to 39 in good health.

The V call is TRBV4-1, the J call TRBJ2-7; 15 nucleotides match TRBD2. The CDR3 loop spans 18 amino acids. Germline V gene data show CDR1 as MGHRA and CDR2 as YSYEKL. The V segment lost 1 base and the J segment 4 bases; nucleotides outside the gene matches: 8. The CDR3 spells CASSQGGLAGGLPYEQYF. The CDR3 region has the DNA TGCGCCAGCAGCCAAGGGGGACTAGCGGGAGGACTACCGTACGAGCAGTACTTC.

The chain joins TRBV27 to TRBJ2-3; D is tentatively TRBD1 or TRBD2 (5 bases each). The germline CDR1 and CDR2 sequences are MNHEY and SMNVEV (reference sequence). The CDR3 length is 17 residues. V was cut by 0 bases and J by 1 base, with 14 bases left in between. In DNA, the CDR3 is TGTGCCAGCAGTTTATCCCCGGGGCTAAAAGGCACAGATACGCAGTATTTT. It encodes CASSLSPGLKGTDTQYF.

In the case of this clone: Distinct nucleotide sequences in the sample also encode this CDR3. V usage is TRBV2 and J usage is TRBJ2-7; possibly TRBD2 for D (6 bases). Germline CDR1 SNHLY, CDR2 FYNNEI. The V and J ends lost 8 bases and 7 bases respectively, with 9 bases between them. This CDR3 comprises 10 residues. CDR3 in DNA: TGTGCCAGCGGTGGGGGGGAGCAGTACTTC. This translates into CASGGGEQYF.

The genes are TRBV7-2 and TRBJ2-1; the match to TRBD2 covers 10 bases. The germline V gene has CDR1 SGHTA and CDR2 FQGNSA. The CDR3 has 17 amino acids. Trimming cost V 2 bases and J 3 bases; bases outside gene matches: 7. CDR3 coding DNA: TGTGCCAGCAGCTTAAAGGGGAGCGGGAGGGTCTACAATGAGCAGTTCTTC. It specifies CASSLKGSGRVYNEQFF.

This sequence joins TRBV14 and TRBJ2-1; D call uncertain. The ends were cut back, 4 bases at V and 3 bases at J, with 16 bases in the middle. From germline, CDR1 is SGHDN and CDR2 FVKESK. This CDR3 region has 16 residues. CDR3 nucleotide sequence: TGTGCCAGCAGCCTTCGGAACAGTGAGATCTACAATGAGCAGTTCTTC. Translated: CASSLRNSEIYNEQFF.

J is TRBJ2-2 and V is TRBV6-1; D ambiguous. Trimming removed 8 bases at V and 1 base at J, with 5 bases between. The germline CDR1 and CDR2 sequences are MNHNS and SASEGT. This CDR3 has 12 residues. CDR3 nucleotides: TGTGCCAGCGGTCAGAACACCGGGGAGCTGTTTTTT. This translates into CASGQNTGELFF.

V gene TRBV28 combines with J gene TRBJ2-1; 14 nucleotides match TRBD2. Germline loops: CDR1 MDHEN, CDR2 SYDVKM. V lost 7 bases, J lost 6 bases, and 14 bases stayed unmatched. The CDR3 runs to 18 residues. The CDR3, as DNA: TGTGCCAGCACCTCCGGGACTAGCGGGAGTTGGATAGGCAATGAGCAGTTCTTC. Translating it yields CASTSGTSGSWIGNEQFF.

This chain connects TRBV15 to TRBJ2-3; TRBD2 matches at 14 bases. CDR3 size: 18 residues. The junction had 9 bases not matched to a gene; V was cut back by 2 bases and J by 5 bases. CDR1 and CDR2 from the germline V gene are LNHNV and YYDKDF (reference sequence). The CDR3 spells CATSRRGTSGSPLDTQYF. The CDR3 bases are TGTGCCACCAGCAGACGTGGGACTAGCGGGAGCCCTCTAGATACGCAGTATTTT. Looking up the rest from reference TRBV15 and TRBJ2-3 gives the full variable domain: DAMVIQNPRYQVTQFGKPVTLSCSQTLNHNVMYWYQQKSSQAPKLLFHYYDKDFNNEADTPDNFQSRRPNTSFCFLDIRSPGLGDTAMYLCATSRRGTSGSPLDTQYFGPGTRLTVL.

The chain has TRBV6-6 and TRBJ1-2, with a possible D match to TRBD1 (6 bases). CDR3 length: 15 amino acids. Germline lookup yields CDR1 MNHNY and CDR2 SVGAGI (reference sequence). The V end lost 3 bases, the J end lost 6 bases, and 17 bases lay between the germline ends. CDR3 sequence reads: CASSYPGSRGDGYTF. The CDR3 DNA reads as TGTGCCAGCAGTTATCCGGGATCCAGGGGTGATGGCTACACCTTC.

J is TRBJ2-1 and V is TRBV15; 14 positions match TRBD2. The CDR3 sequence is 16 residues long. The germline CDR1 and CDR2 sequences are LNHNV and YYDKDF (reference sequence). After removal of 0 bases from V and 9 bases from J, the junction contained 4 bases not matched to a gene. CDR3 coding DNA: TGTGCCACCAGCAGAGATCTGACTAGCGGGAGGGTTGAGCAGTTCTTC. It yields the protein CATSRDLTSGRVEQFF. The whole variable domain, filled in from reference TRBV15 and TRBJ2-1, reads DAMVIQNPRYQVTQFGKPVTLSCSQTLNHNVMYWYQQKSSQAPKLLFHYYDKDFNNEADTPDNFQSRRPNTSFCFLDIRSPGLGDTAMYLCATSRDLTSGRVEQFFGPGTRLTVL.

The CDR3 coding sequence is TGTGCCAGCACCATAGACTCGGGCTATGGCTACACCTTC. It is translated as CASTIDSGYGYTF. This sequence joins TRBV7-8 and TRBJ1-2; no definite D call. The germline V gene has CDR1 SGHVS and CDR2 FQNEAQ. Trimming stripped 7 bases from V and 4 bases from J, with 13 bases between. This CDR3 region has 13 residues.

The rearrangement links TRBV4-1 to TRBJ2-7; possibly TRBD1 for D (6 bases). The CDR3 sequence is 16 residues long. V was clipped by 0 bases and J by 6 bases, with 18 bases between them. In germline, CDR1 is MGHRA, CDR2 YSYEKL. The CDR3: CASSQEIPGQGPEQYF. CDR3 nucleotide sequence: TGCGCCAGCAGCCAAGAGATCCCGGGACAAGGGCCCGAGCAGTACTTC.

The V call is TRBV30, the J call TRBJ2-1; D is perhaps TRBD1 or TRBD2 (6 bases each). In germline, CDR1 is GTSNPN, CDR2 SVGIG (reference sequence). The V end was cut by 2 bases, the J end by 4 bases, with 18 bases between. The CDR3 covers 16 residues. In DNA form, the CDR3 reads TGTGCCTGGAGTTACGGGGGCAACGCTGGATACAATGAGCAGTTCTTC. The encoded protein is CAWSYGGNAGYNEQFF.

This clone turned up a few times. This chain uses TRBV28 with TRBJ1-2, with TRBD1 identical over 12 bases. J gave up 6 bases and V 3 bases, and 8 bases lay outside the gene matches. The germline V gene encodes CDR1 MDHEN and CDR2 SYDVKM. The CDR3 has 16 residues. CDR3 residues: CASSFYPGQGADGYTF. CDR3 DNA sequence: TGTGCCAGCAGTTTCTACCCGGGACAGGGGGCAGATGGCTACACCTTC.

The chain joins TRBV7-9 to TRBJ2-7; no clear D. CDR1 and CDR2 from the germline V gene are SEHNR and FQNEAQ (reference sequence). The CDR3 runs to 13 residues. V lost 3 bases and J 2 bases, leaving 8 bases between the germline ends. The CDR3 nucleotides read TGTGCCAGCAGCTTGGGCTGGACCTACGAGCAGTACTTC. Its protein product is CASSLGWTYEQYF.

This clone was detected only once. This chain links TRBV7-9 with TRBJ2-3, with D possibly TRBD2 on 7 matching bases. Germline-derived CDR1 and CDR2 are SEHNR and FQNEAQ (reference sequence). V was trimmed by 0 bases and J by 3 bases, leaving 13 bases between them. There are 16 residues in the CDR3. The CDR3 is CASSLAEGGITDTQYF. The CDR3 coding sequence is TGTGCCAGCAGCTTAGCCGAGGGGGGGATAACAGATACGCAGTATTTT.